The clone carrying this TCR beta chain was recorded a few times. The data belong to a study of human T cells and chemical hapten exposure. Study-level background: Scalp application of diphenylcyclopropenone was performed weekly in patients across the entire approximately 26-week study.

Each CDR3 protein gets one entry after TCRdb re-called the RACE reads with MiXCR. The data show about 70,000 distinct CDR3 sequences, 8.5% seen once. Described time point: patch test 2, 6 weeks after DPC sensitization. Treatment defined: therapeutic diphenylcyclopropenone sensitization with weekly scalp DPC. V lost 0 bases and J 8 bases, leaving 17 bases between the germline ends. The CDR3 is 16 residues long. The germline V gene encodes CDR1 MGHRA and CDR2 YSYEKL. Sequencing used whole blood, obtained in connection with sensitization to the hapten diphenylcyclopropenone (DPC). The source of this sequence is a woman in her forties or fifties with alopecia areata. Some clones in this sample may be carry-over from other donors' samples. The gene calls are TRBV4-1 and TRBJ2-1; the D gene is possibly TRBD2 (7 bases). CDR3 protein: CASSQDLGGGWDEQFF. Here the CDR3 DNA reads TGCGCCAGCAGCCAAGATTTGGGGGGGGGCTGGGATGAGCAGTTCTTC.